The entry that follows covers one TCR beta chain sequence. Original methodology: Researchers report that nucleated cell counts were estimated from reference gene primer amplification. Clones were sequenced by immunoSEQ multiplex PCR, and TCRdb holds only the in-frame ones, with some missing. The DNA was the basis for D and trimming; V, J and clone size are from that table. The sample records about 230,000 clones, approximately 81% being singletons. The V end lost 2 bases, the J end lost 2 bases, and 6 bases lay between the germline ends. This CDR3 has 13 residues. Germline V gene lookup returns CDR1 KGHSH and CDR2 LQKENI. This sample stems from a study of blood T cell repertoires in COVID-19. Study background: The United States, Italy and Spain supplied acute and convalescent COVID-19 samples. Sample material is recorded as cDNA or gDNA derived from T cells, B-cell-depleted T cells, or PBMCs.

This chain uses TRBV18 with TRBJ1-2; TRBD1 might be the D (6 bases). The sequencing input was peripheral blood. The receptor's source is a woman of 80 years or more with acute or convalescent COVID-19. The CDR3 here is CASSPGQNYGYTF. DNA of the CDR3: TGTGCCAGCTCACCAGGACAGAACTATGGCTACACCTTC.